The TCR beta chain described here comes from a study of blood T cell repertoires in COVID-19. V trimming: 1 base; J trimming: 4 bases; junction bases outside the gene matches: 6. Germline CDR1 reads SGHRS; CDR2 reads YFSETQ. The CDR3 is 15 amino acids. Profiling relied on immunoSEQ multiplex PCR, and the TCRdb table lists in-frame clones only, not all of them. The table shows approximately 200,000 clones, with about 87% occurring only once. Input material: peripheral blood. J is TRBJ2-5 and V is TRBV5-1; 8 bases fit TRBD1. This clonotype originated in a man aged 70 or older with acute or convalescent COVID-19. The CDR3 DNA reads TGCGCCAGCAGCTTGAAGGCAGGGGGCCGAGAGACCCAGTACTTC. It encodes CASSLKAGGRETQYF.